This TCR beta chain emerged from a study of response to subunit inactivated influenza vaccine. CDR1 is SGHTA and CDR2 is FQGNSA in the germline V gene. Trimming took 7 bases from V and 1 from J; bases not matched to a gene: 12. The CDR3 contains 16 residues. In TCRdb, the RT-PCR reads were re-called with MiXCR into one record per CDR3 protein. The table includes approximately 490,000 distinct CDR3 sequences, roughly 7.6% detected once. Sequenced here: PBMCs from blood, sampled less than 25 months after vaccination. V is TRBV7-2 and J is TRBJ1-1; 7 nucleotides agree with TRBD1. This clonotype was obtained from a man aged 50 to 69 who received an inactivated influenza vaccine. The CDR3 loop is CASTTGAAGTNTEAFF. The CDR3 DNA is TGTGCCAGCACCACAGGGGCGGCAGGGACGAACACTGAAGCTTTCTTT.